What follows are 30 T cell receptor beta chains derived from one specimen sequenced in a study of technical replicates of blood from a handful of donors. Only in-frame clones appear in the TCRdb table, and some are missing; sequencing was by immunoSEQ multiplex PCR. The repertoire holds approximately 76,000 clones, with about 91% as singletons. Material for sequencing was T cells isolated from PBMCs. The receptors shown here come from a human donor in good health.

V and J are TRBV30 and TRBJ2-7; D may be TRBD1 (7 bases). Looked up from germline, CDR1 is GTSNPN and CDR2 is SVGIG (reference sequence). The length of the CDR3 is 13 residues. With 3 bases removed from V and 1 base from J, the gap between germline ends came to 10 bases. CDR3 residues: CAWSRGTSYEQYF. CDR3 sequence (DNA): TGTGCCTGGAGCAGGGGGACTTCCTACGAGCAGTACTTC.

The CDR3 bases are TGTGCCAGCTCACCACAGAGGACTAGGGCGAACACTGAAGCTTTCTTT. Its protein is CASSPQRTRANTEAFF. The chain combines TRBV18 with TRBJ1-1; no clear D. V gave up 1 base and J gave up 1 base, with 13 bases separating them. The CDR3 has 16 amino acids. Germline V gives CDR1 KGHSH, CDR2 LQKENI.

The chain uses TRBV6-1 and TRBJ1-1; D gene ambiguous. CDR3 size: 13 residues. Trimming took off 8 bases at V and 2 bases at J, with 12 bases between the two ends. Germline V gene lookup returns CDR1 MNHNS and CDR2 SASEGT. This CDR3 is CASPFNSNTEAFF. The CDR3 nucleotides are TGTGCCAGCCCCTTCAACAGCAACACTGAAGCTTTCTTT.

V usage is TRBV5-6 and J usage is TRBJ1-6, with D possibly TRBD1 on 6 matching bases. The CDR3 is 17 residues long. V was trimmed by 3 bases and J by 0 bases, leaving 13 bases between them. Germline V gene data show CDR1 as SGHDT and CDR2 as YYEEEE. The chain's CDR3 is CASSSYRVGSYNSPLHF. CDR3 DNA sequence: TGTGCCAGCAGCTCCTACAGGGTGGGCTCCTATAATTCACCCCTCCACTTT. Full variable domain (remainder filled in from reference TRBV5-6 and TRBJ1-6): DAGVTQSPTHLIKTRGQQVTLRCSPKSGHDTVSWYQQALGQGPQFIFQYYEEEERQRGNFPDRFSGHQFPNYSSELNVNALLLGDSALYLCASSSYRVGSYNSPLHFGNGTRLTVT.

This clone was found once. The CDR3 sequence is CASSRNRVTTTDTQYF. The CDR3 DNA follows: TGTGCCAGCAGCCGAAACAGGGTGACGACCACAGATACGCAGTATTTT. The chain uses TRBV13 and TRBJ2-3; D is possibly TRBD1 (6 bases). The CDR3 totals 16 residues. In germline, CDR1 is PRHDT, CDR2 FYEKMQ (reference sequence). Trimming stripped 5 bases from V and 2 bases from J, with 17 bases between. Looking up the rest from reference TRBV13 and TRBJ2-3 gives the full variable domain: AAGVIQSPRHLIKEKRETATLKCYPIPRHDTVYWYQQGPGQDPQFLISFYEKMQSDKGSIPDRFSAQQFSDYHSELNMSSLELGDSALYFCASSRNRVTTTDTQYFGPGTRLTVL.

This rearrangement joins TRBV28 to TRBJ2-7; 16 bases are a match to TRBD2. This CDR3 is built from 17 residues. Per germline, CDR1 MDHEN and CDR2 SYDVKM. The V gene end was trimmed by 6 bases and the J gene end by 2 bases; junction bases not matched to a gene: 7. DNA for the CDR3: TGTGCCAGCAGGAAGGGACTAGCGGGAGGGGAGGCCTACGAGCAGTACTTC. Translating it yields CASRKGLAGGEAYEQYF.

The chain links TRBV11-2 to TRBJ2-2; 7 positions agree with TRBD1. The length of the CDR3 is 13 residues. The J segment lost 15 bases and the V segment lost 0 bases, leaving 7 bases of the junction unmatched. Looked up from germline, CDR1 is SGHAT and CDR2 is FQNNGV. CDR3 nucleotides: TGTGCCAGCAGCTTAGATGGAGACAGGGTCATGTTTTTT. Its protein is CASSLDGDRVMFF.

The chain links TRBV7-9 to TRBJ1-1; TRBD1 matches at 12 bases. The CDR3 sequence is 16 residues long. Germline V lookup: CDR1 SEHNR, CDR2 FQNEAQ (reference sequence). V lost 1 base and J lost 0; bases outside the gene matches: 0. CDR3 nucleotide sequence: TGTGCCAGCAGCTTAGGGGACAGGGGGCTGAACACTGAAGCTTTCTTT. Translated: CASSLGDRGLNTEAFF.

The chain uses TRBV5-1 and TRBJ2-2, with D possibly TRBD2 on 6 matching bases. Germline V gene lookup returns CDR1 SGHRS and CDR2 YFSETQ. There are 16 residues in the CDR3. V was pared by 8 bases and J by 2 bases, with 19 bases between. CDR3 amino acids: CASTLGRQPNTGELFF. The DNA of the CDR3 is TGCGCCAGTACCCTCGGGAGACAGCCTAACACCGGGGAGCTGTTTTTT.

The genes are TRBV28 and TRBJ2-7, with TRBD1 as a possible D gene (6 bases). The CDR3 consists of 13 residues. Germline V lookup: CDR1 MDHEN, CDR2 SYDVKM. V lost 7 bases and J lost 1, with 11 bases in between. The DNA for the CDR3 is TGTGCCAGCACTGACGGACAGTCCTACGAGCAGTACTTC. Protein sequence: CASTDGQSYEQYF.

CDR3 residues: CASSSGTDGTDTQYF. CDR3 coding DNA: TGTGCCAGCAGCTCGGGGACAGATGGCACAGATACGCAGTATTTT. The chain recombines TRBV5-8 with TRBJ2-3, with 7 bases lining up with TRBD1. Germline CDR1 SGHTS, CDR2 YDEGEE. The CDR3 length is 15 residues. V lost 3 bases and J lost 1; bases outside the gene matches: 5.

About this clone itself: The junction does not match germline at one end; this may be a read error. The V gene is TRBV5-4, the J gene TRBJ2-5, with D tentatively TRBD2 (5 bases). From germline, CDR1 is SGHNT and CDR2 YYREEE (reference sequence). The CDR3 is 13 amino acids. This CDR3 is CASSLQVGEAQYF. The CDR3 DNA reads TGTGCCAGCAGCTTGCAGGTGGGAGAGGCCCAGTACTTC.

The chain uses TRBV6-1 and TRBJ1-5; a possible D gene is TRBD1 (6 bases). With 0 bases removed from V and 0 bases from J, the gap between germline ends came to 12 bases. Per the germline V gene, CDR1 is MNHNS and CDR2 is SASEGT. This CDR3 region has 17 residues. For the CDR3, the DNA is TGTGCCAGCAGTGAAGCGGGGGCAGGTTATAGCAATCAGCCCCAGCATTTT. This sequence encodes CASSEAGAGYSNQPQHF.

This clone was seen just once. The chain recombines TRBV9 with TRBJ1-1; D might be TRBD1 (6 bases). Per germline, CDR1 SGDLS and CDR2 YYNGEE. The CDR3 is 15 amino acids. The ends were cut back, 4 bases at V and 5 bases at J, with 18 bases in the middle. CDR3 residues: CASSTSPGAGTEAFF. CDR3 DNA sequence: TGTGCCAGCAGCACATCTCCAGGGGCGGGTACTGAAGCTTTCTTT.

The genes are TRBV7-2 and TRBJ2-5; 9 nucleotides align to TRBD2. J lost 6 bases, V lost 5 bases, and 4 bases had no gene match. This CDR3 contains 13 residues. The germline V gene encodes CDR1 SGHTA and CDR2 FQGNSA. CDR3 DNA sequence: TGTGCCAGCAGCCCCAGCGGGGGGAAGACCCAGTACTTC. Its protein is CASSPSGGKTQYF.

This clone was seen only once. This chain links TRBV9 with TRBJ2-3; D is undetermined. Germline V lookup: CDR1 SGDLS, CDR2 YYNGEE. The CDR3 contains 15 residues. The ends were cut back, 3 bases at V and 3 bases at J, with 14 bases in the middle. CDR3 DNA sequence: TGTGCCAGCAGCGCACCGGGTCCTGGGACAGATACGCAGTATTTT. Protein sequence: CASSAPGPGTDTQYF.

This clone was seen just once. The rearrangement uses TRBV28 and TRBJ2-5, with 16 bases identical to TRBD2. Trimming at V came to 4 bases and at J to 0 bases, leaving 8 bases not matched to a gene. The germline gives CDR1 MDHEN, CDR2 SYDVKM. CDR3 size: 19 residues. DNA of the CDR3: TGTGCCAGCAGTTCGTATCCGGGACTAGCGGGAGGGAACCAAGAGACCCAGTACTTC. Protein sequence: CASSSYPGLAGGNQETQYF.

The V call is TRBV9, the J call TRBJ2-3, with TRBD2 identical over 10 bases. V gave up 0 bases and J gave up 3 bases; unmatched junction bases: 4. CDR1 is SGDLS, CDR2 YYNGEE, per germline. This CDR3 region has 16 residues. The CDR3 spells CASSVDPSGRTDTQYF. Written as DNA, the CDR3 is TGTGCCAGCAGCGTAGATCCTAGCGGGAGAACAGATACGCAGTATTTT.

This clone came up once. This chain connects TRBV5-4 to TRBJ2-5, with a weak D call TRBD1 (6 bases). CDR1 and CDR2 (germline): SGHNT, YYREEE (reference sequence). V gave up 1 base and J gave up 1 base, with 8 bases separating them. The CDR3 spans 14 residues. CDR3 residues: CASSLLGAQETQYF. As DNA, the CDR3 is TGTGCCAGCAGCTTGCTGGGGGCCCAAGAGACCCAGTACTTC.

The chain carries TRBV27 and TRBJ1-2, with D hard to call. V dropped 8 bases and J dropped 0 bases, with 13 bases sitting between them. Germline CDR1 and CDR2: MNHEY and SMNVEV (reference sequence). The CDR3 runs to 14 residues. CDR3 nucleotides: TGTGCCAGCTCTCCGGGGAGTTCTAACTATGGCTACACCTTC. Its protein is CASSPGSSNYGYTF.

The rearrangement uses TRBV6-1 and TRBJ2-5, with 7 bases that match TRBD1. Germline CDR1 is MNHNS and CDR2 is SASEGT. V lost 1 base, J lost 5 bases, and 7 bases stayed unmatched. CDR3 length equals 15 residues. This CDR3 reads CASSEERGRKETQYF. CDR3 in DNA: TGTGCCAGCAGTGAAGAAAGGGGGCGTAAGGAGACCCAGTACTTC.

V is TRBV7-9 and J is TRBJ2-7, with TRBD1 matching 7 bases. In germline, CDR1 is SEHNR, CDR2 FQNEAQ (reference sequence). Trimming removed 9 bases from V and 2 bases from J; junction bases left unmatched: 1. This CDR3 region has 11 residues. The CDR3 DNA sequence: TGTGCCAGTGGACAGGCCTACGAGCAGTACTTC. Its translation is CASGQAYEQYF.

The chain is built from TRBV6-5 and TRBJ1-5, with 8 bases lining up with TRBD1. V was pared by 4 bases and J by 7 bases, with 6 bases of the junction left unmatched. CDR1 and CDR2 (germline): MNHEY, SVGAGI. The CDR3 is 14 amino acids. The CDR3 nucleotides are TGTGCCAGCAGTTCGGCAGGGGGCTGGCAGCCCCAGCATTTT. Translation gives CASSSAGGWQPQHF.

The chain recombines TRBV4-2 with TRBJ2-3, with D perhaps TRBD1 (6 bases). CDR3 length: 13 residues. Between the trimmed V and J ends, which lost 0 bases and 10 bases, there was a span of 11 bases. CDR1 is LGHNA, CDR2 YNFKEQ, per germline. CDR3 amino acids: CASSQETQGPQYF. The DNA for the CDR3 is TGTGCCAGCAGCCAAGAAACCCAGGGGCCGCAGTATTTT.

CDR3: CASSVDFLRGNGYTF. In nucleotides, the CDR3 is TGTGCCAGCAGCGTAGACTTCCTCCGAGGCAATGGCTACACCTTC. The chain carries TRBV9 and TRBJ1-2, with unresolved D. V was shortened by 0 bases and J by 6 bases, with 15 bases between the two germline ends. CDR3 length equals 15 residues. The germline V gene encodes CDR1 SGDLS and CDR2 YYNGEE.

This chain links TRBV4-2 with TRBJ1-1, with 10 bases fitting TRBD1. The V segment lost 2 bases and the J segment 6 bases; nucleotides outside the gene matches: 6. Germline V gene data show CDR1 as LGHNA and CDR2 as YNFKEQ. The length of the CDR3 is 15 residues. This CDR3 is CASSQPGQGKSEAFF. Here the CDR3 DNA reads TGTGCCAGCAGCCAACCGGGACAGGGGAAGTCTGAAGCTTTCTTT.

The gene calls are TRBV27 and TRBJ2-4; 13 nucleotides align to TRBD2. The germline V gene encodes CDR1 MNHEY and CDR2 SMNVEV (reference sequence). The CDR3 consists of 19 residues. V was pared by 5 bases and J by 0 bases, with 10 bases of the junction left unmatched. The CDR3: CASSPWTSGSRGAKNIQYF. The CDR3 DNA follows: TGTGCCAGCAGTCCCTGGACTAGCGGGAGTCGAGGAGCCAAAAACATTCAGTACTTC.

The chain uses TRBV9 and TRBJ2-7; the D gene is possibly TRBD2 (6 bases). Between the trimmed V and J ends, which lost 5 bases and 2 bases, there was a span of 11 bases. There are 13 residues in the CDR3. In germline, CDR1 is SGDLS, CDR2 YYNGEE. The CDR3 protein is CASSLADTYEQYF. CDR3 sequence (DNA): TGTGCCAGCAGTTTAGCGGATACCTACGAGCAGTACTTC. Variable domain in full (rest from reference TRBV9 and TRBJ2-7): DSGVTQTPKHLITATGQRVTLRCSPRSGDLSVYWYQQSLDQGLQFLIQYYNGEERAKGNILERFSAQQFPDLHSELNLSSLELGDSALYFCASSLADTYEQYFGPGTRLTVT.

The CDR3: CAISESWGRGSSYNEQFF. The CDR3 DNA reads TGTGCCATCAGTGAGTCGTGGGGGCGCGGGAGCTCCTACAATGAGCAGTTCTTC. This rearrangement joins TRBV10-3 to TRBJ2-1, with D possibly matching TRBD2 (7 bases). The germline V gene has CDR1 ENHRY and CDR2 SYGVKD. Trimming pared 0 bases from V and 0 bases from J, leaving 15 bases between. The CDR3 sequence is 18 residues long.

The CDR3 spells CASSPDFDQTHRYNEQFF. CDR3 DNA: TGTGCCAGCTCACCAGACTTCGACCAAACTCACCGCTACAATGAGCAGTTCTTC. The chain employs TRBV18 and TRBJ2-1; D is unclear. The ends were cut back, 2 bases at V and 3 bases at J, with 20 bases in the middle. The CDR3 runs to 18 residues. Germline loops: CDR1 KGHSH, CDR2 LQKENI.